The clone carrying this TCR beta chain came up a few times. Its specificity is not known. This sample stems from a study of T cells after yellow fever vaccination. Study as a whole: The fractions with low cell numbers were processed using SMART-Seq v4 Ultra Low Input.

Production of TCR cDNA was by 5'RACE template switching, which also added a universal primer site and UMIs. TCRdb itself ran the 5' RACE reads through MiXCR, one entry per CDR3 protein. The sample has 100,000 to 150,000 distinct CDR3 sequences, roughly 15% seen once. Regarding the study as a whole: Boosting was followed by the reappearance of most primary-vaccination clones (96% CD4, 85% to 90% CD8).

In germline, CDR1 is SEHNR, CDR2 FQNEAQ (reference sequence). V lost 1 base, J lost 12 bases, and 10 bases lay in between. The CDR3 has 12 amino acids. The input for sequencing was CD8+ T cells sorted from PBMCs, taken 5 days after the yellow fever booster vaccination. The V gene is TRBV7-9, the J gene TRBJ2-1; D possibly corresponds to TRBD2 (5 bases). The origin of this receptor is a man younger than 30 who received the YFV17D yellow fever vaccine. Written as DNA, the CDR3 is TGTGCCAGCAGCTTAGGCGGCGGGCTGCAGTTCTTC. Protein sequence: CASSLGGGLQFF.